This TCR beta chain derives from a study of blood T cell repertoires in COVID-19. About the study: Spain, Italy and the United States supplied samples that represented acute and convalescent COVID-19.

Using immunoSEQ multiplex PCR, the repertoire was profiled, and TCRdb retains in-frame clones only, with some absent. The data contain about 210,000 clones, roughly 82% of them singletons. CDR1 and CDR2 from the germline V gene are SGHKS and YYEKEE (reference sequence). Deletions cut 0 bases from V and 4 bases from J, with 10 bases between. The CDR3 covers 14 residues. The specimen sequenced was peripheral blood. This clonotype was sampled from a woman in her thirties or forties with acute or convalescent COVID-19. J is TRBJ1-1 and V is TRBV5-5; no reliable D call. CDR3 in amino acids: CASSLGRVGTEAFF. The DNA of the CDR3 is TGTGCCAGCAGCTTGGGGAGGGTTGGCACTGAAGCTTTCTTT.